What follows describes a single TCR beta chain. The assay was immunoSEQ multiplex PCR, and TCRdb's table has in-frame clones only and misses some. The data hold around 69,000 clones, with 85% to 90% observed a single time. This entry is derived from a study of OX40 agonist ivuxolimab in advanced cancers. V dropped 2 bases and J dropped 2; count of bases not matched to a gene: 7. Germline V CDR1 and CDR2: KGHSY, FQNENV. The CDR3 covers 16 residues. The source was CD4+ or CD8+ T cells sorted from blood, collected in a trial of the OX40 agonist ivuxolimab. The chain combines TRBV16 with TRBJ2-3; 7 bases align to TRBD2. The TCR was taken from an adult with an advanced solid tumor such as melanoma, head and neck, liver or kidney cancer. The CDR3 region is CASSQQAGTITDTQYF. The CDR3, as DNA: TGTGCCAGCAGCCAACAAGCCGGGACTATCACAGATACGCAGTATTTT.